Given below is one TCR beta chain in context. What it recognizes is unknown. Assay: immunoSEQ multiplex PCR; the TCRdb copy retains only in-frame clones and omits some. The data hold about 2,100,000 clones, with 90% to 95% observed a single time. Cells designated naive CD8 were CD45RO-negative and were positively selected for CCR7, with terminally differentiated effector memory CD45RA+ cells excluded. The V and J ends lost 7 bases and 1 base respectively, with 8 bases between them. The CDR3 loop spans 12 amino acids. Germline V gives CDR1 SNHLY, CDR2 FYNNEI. This sample was taken from a study of shared clonotypes between healthy human individuals. Study-wide results and limits: Among donors, sharing of clonotypes was expected to be affected by sequencing depth.

The sequence came from a man between 18 and 35 years old in good health. Some clones in this sample may be carry-over from other donors' samples. The sequenced sample was naive CD8+ T cells from PBMCs. The chain carries TRBV2 and TRBJ2-7, with D unclear. The CDR3 sequence: CASNSRSYEQYF. For the CDR3, the DNA is TGTGCCAGCAACTCTAGATCCTACGAGCAGTACTTC.